This T cell receptor (beta chain) was captured in a study of CD8 T cells in ankylosing spondylitis. Study results and limitations: A number of the motif variants had already been described in reactive arthritis synovial fluid and blood. Matched ankylosing spondylitis synovial fluid reportedly contained a significantly enriched population of disease-linked clones. Characteristic, it appeared, of ankylosing spondylitis blood was a TCR beta motif of fewer than 10 highly homologous variants.

The CDR3 sequence is 13 residues long. Germline V gene data show CDR1 as SNHLY and CDR2 as FYNNEI. Between the trimmed V and J ends, which lost 8 bases and 4 bases, there was a span of 12 bases. On this clonotype: What it binds is not known.

As the method for making TCR beta libraries, quantitative 5'-RACE with molecular barcodes was used. A single record per CDR3 protein comes from TCRdb applying MiXCR to the 5' RACE reads. The repertoire holds just over 300,000 distinct CDR3 sequences, with less than 25% as singletons. The TCR sequence derives from a female donor with ankylosing spondylitis or in good health (not recorded which). Sequences were obtained from blood, either unsorted or a sorted T cell fraction (not recorded which). This sequence joins TRBV2 and TRBJ1-5, with D possibly being TRBD1 (5 bases). CDR3 nucleotides: TGTGCCAGCGGAGGGGCGGATAATCAGCCCCAGCATTTT. Translating it yields CASGGADNQPQHF.